This T cell receptor beta chain was identified in a study of shared clonotypes between healthy human individuals. The protocol was immunoSEQ multiplex PCR, while the TCRdb copy is restricted to in-frame clones and leaves out a portion. The sample lists 1.4 million or so clones, approximately 98.5% seen once, with 0.36% in the top ten. Overall study findings and caveats: Compared with memory subsets, naive subsets generally had larger estimated richness.

From CD4+ cells came CD45RA+ naive and CD45RA-negative memory subsets. For this clone: Antigen specificity is unknown.

Looked up from germline, CDR1 is LGHNA and CDR2 is YSLEER. The CDR3 consists of 14 residues. Trimming left V 1 base short and J 7 bases short, with 11 bases between. V usage is TRBV4-3 and J usage is TRBJ1-5; D uncertain. What was sequenced was naive CD4+ T cells sorted from blood. Noted subset: CD45RA+ positively selected. This receptor was identified in a man aged 25 to 45 in good health. The CDR3 region has the DNA TGCGCCAGCAGCCAAGGGGGAAACGAACAGCCCCAGCATTTT. This encodes CASSQGGNEQPQHF.